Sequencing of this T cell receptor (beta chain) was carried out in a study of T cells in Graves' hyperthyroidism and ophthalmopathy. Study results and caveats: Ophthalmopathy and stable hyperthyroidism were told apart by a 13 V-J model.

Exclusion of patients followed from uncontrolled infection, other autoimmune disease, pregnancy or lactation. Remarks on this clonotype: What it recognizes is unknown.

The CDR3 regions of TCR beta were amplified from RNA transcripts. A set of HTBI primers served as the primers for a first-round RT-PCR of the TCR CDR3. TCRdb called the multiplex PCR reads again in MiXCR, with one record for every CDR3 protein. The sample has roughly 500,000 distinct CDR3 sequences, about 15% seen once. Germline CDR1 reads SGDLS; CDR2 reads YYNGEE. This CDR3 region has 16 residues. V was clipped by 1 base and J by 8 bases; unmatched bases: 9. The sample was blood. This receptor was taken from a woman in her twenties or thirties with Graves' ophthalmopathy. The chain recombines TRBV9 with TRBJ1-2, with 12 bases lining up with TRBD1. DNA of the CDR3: TGTGCCAGCAGCGTACGAGAGGGACAGGGGGCGATCGGCTACACCTTC. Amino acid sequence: CASSVREGQGAIGYTF.